This TCR beta chain was identified in a study of T cells in Graves' hyperthyroidism and ophthalmopathy. Points from the study as a whole: The model foresaw ophthalmopathy a median 6.5 months prior to onset.

Lactation, pregnancy, other autoimmune disease or uncontrolled infection excluded patients. Germline values: CDR1 SGHVS, CDR2 FQNEAQ. V was trimmed by 1 base and J by 5 bases, leaving 12 bases between them. This CDR3 region has 15 residues. Regions amplified from RNA transcripts were the TCR beta CDR3 regions. First-round RT-PCR of the TCR CDR3 relied on the HTBI primer set. TCRdb ran MiXCR on the multiplex PCR reads and lists one entry per CDR3 protein. In the table there are approximately 710,000 distinct CDR3 sequences, roughly 17% of which are singletons. This clonotype showed up many times. What it recognizes is unknown.

The chain has TRBV7-8 and TRBJ2-1; the D is unclear. The clonotype originates from a man in his fifties with Graves' hyperthyroidism. Sequencing input: blood. The CDR3 region has the DNA TGTGCCAGCAGCTTAGTATTGGGCTTGCACAATGAGCAGTTCTTC. As protein: CASSLVLGLHNEQFF.